This paragraph covers one T cell receptor beta chain sequence. The data were taken from a study of T cell changes during pregnancy in multiple sclerosis. Here immunoSEQ multiplex PCR was the method, and the copy in TCRdb shows in-frame clones only, minus some. The repertoire holds 65,000 to 85,000 clones, with 94% as singletons. The CDR3 consists of 14 residues. The germline V gene encodes CDR1 KGHSH and CDR2 LQKENI. V lost 3 bases, J lost 0 bases, and 2 bases stayed unmatched. The chain employs TRBV18 and TRBJ2-7; 7 bases map to TRBD1. Sequenced here: CD4+ T cells from peripheral blood mononuclear cells, sampled after pregnancy. This receptor was obtained from a female donor with multiple sclerosis, enrolled in a pregnancy study. The CDR3 reads CASSPGQSSYEQYF. CDR3 nucleotide sequence: TGTGCCAGCTCACCGGGACAGAGCTCCTACGAGCAGTACTTC.